The 28 T cell receptor beta chains reported below all come from one sample, sequenced in a study of blood T cells in healthy people across ages. The authors ran a second PCR of about 6 to 11 cycles using a sample-barcoded 5' primer and a J-beta primer mix. TCRdb used MiXCR to reprocess the 5' RACE reads, holding one entry per CDR3 protein. Among some 1 million distinct CDR3 sequences listed, more than 40% were seen once. Sequenced: blood. Source of these receptors: a woman aged 55-69 years in good health.

The rearrangement uses TRBV4-1 and TRBJ2-1, with 11 nucleotides matching TRBD2. Germline CDR1 MGHRA, CDR2 YSYEKL. The CDR3 contains 16 residues. V shed 1 base and J 5 bases; nucleotides not matched to a gene: 4. CDR3 in amino acids: CASSQVVTSGNNEQFF. The CDR3 DNA is TGCGCCAGCAGCCAAGTGGTGACTAGCGGGAACAATGAGCAGTTCTTC.

The chain employs TRBV20-1 and TRBJ2-7; TRBD2 matches 7 bases. CDR3 size: 15 residues. J was trimmed by 2 bases and V by 1 base; bases with no gene match: 8. Germline V lookup: CDR1 DFQATT, CDR2 SNEGSKA (reference sequence). The CDR3: CSARVLAELPYEQYF. DNA of the CDR3: TGCAGTGCTAGAGTTCTAGCGGAGCTCCCCTACGAGCAGTACTTC.

The V gene is TRBV7-8, the J gene TRBJ2-4; unclear D gene. CDR3 length: 14 amino acids. With 5 bases removed from V and 4 bases from J, the gap between germline ends came to 12 bases. Germline V gene sequence: CDR1 SGHVS, CDR2 FQNEAQ. The CDR3, as DNA: TGTGCCAGCAGCGTAAAACGCGGTAAAAACATTCAGTACTTC. This gives the protein CASSVKRGKNIQYF.

The V gene is TRBV11-2, the J gene TRBJ2-1; no definite D call. V shed 0 bases and J shed 3 bases, with 15 bases lying between them. The CDR3 is made up of 17 amino acids. Germline-derived CDR1 and CDR2 are SGHAT and FQNNGV. The DNA of the CDR3 is TGTGCCAGCAGCTTAGATTTTGGGCCCCCGTACTACAATGAGCAGTTCTTC. Encoded protein: CASSLDFGPPYYNEQFF.

The chain links TRBV20-1 to TRBJ2-1; 11 nucleotides align to TRBD2. Germline loops: CDR1 DFQATT, CDR2 SNEGSKA (reference sequence). Unmatched junction bases numbered 5, after V lost 3 bases and J lost 7 bases. The CDR3 sequence is 14 residues long. The CDR3 protein is CSASSGRGGNEQFF. The CDR3 region has the DNA TGCAGTGCTAGTAGCGGGAGGGGAGGGAATGAGCAGTTCTTC.

This clonotype was observed many times. The chain uses TRBV4-1 and TRBJ2-7; D is uncertain. The length of the CDR3 is 13 residues. The V gene's germline CDR1 is MGHRA and CDR2 YSYEKL. V lost 0 bases to trimming and J lost 5 bases, with 8 bases between them. The CDR3 here is CASSQDRGNEQYF. CDR3 DNA: TGCGCCAGCAGCCAAGATCGTGGGAACGAGCAGTACTTC.

The CDR3 nucleotides read TGTGCCAGCAGCCAAGAGAGTAATTCAGGGGGCATTGCAACTAATGAAAAACTGTTTTTT. Amino acids: CASSQESNSGGIATNEKLFF. The V gene is TRBV4-2, the J gene TRBJ1-4; 8 bases are shared with TRBD1. CDR1 and CDR2 from the germline V gene are LGHNA and YNFKEQ. Trimming took 0 bases from V and 0 from J; bases not matched to a gene: 12. The CDR3 contains 20 residues.

This clonotype was counted once. The junction does not match germline at one end; this may be a read error. The gene calls are TRBV2 and TRBJ2-1, with TRBD2 matching 8 bases. Per germline, CDR1 SNHLY and CDR2 FYNNEI. The CDR3 runs 16 residues. The CDR3, as DNA: TGTGCCAGTAGTGAAGAACGCGGGAGGTCCTACAATGAGCAGTTATTC. This codes for CASSEERGRSYNEQLF. The variable domain in full, completed from reference TRBV2 and TRBJ2-1, reads EPEVTQTPSHQVTQMGQEVILRCVPISNHLYFYWYRQILGQKVEFLVSFYNNEISEKSEIFDDQFSVERPDGSNFTLKIRSTKLEDSAMYFCASSEERGRSYNEQLFGPGTRLTVL.

Only a few counts were recorded for this clonotype. The chain recombines TRBV20-1 with TRBJ2-1; D gene uncertain. The germline gives CDR1 DFQATT, CDR2 SNEGSKA (reference sequence). CDR3 length equals 13 residues. Trimming cost V 5 bases and J 6 bases, with 14 bases left between them. Here the CDR3 reads CSAPAPPGNEQFF. The CDR3, as DNA: TGCAGTGCTCCCGCGCCCCCTGGCAATGAGCAGTTCTTC.

This clonotype was detected a few times. The chain couples TRBV13 to TRBJ1-5; no firm D call. V was shortened by 0 bases and J by 6 bases, with 12 bases between the two germline ends. This CDR3 comprises 15 residues. CDR1 is PRHDT and CDR2 is FYEKMQ in the germline V gene (reference sequence). CDR3 amino acids: CASSLGGMGGQPQHF. The CDR3 DNA follows: TGTGCCAGCAGCTTAGGAGGAATGGGAGGTCAGCCCCAGCATTTT. The entire variable domain, with the rest obtained from reference TRBV13 and TRBJ1-5, is as follows: AAGVIQSPRHLIKEKRETATLKCYPIPRHDTVYWYQQGPGQDPQFLISFYEKMQSDKGSIPDRFSAQQFSDYHSELNMSSLELGDSALYFCASSLGGMGGQPQHFGDGTRLSIL.

The chain links TRBV12-3 or TRBV12-4 to TRBJ2-4; no definite D call. The CDR3 covers 13 residues. With 5 bases removed from V and 3 bases from J, the gap between germline ends came to 8 bases. The CDR3 loop is CASSPLGKNIQYF. For the CDR3, the DNA is TGTGCCAGCAGTCCTTTAGGCAAAAACATTCAGTACTTC.

This clonotype was seen a few times. This chain joins TRBV20-1 and TRBJ2-1, with 10 bases lining up with TRBD2. The V gene's germline CDR1 is DFQATT and CDR2 SNEGSKA (reference sequence). V shed 4 bases and J 2 bases; nucleotides not matched to a gene: 11. The CDR3 has 17 amino acids. For the CDR3, the DNA is TGCAGTGCTATAGGGACACTAGCGGGAAGAGCCTACAATGAGCAGTTCTTC. The encoded protein is CSAIGTLAGRAYNEQFF.

With respect to this clonotype: Germline is not matched at one junction end, which may reflect a read error. This rearrangement joins TRBV5-1 to TRBJ2-1, with D perhaps being TRBD1 or TRBD2 (5 bases each). The CDR3 covers 14 residues. In germline, CDR1 is SGHRS, CDR2 YFSETQ. The CDR3 is CASSLGTDNNEQLF. The CDR3 DNA sequence: TGCGCCAGCAGCTTAGGGACGGATAACAATGAGCAGTTATTC.

The rearrangement links TRBV28 to TRBJ1-4; 7 nucleotides align to TRBD1. This CDR3 comprises 16 residues. V lost 3 bases and J lost 4; bases outside the gene matches: 8. CDR1 and CDR2 from the germline V gene are MDHEN and SYDVKM. The CDR3 sequence is CASSLPDRRINEKLFF. DNA of the CDR3: TGTGCCAGCAGTTTGCCGGACAGGCGAATTAATGAAAAACTGTTTTTT.

This clonotype was seen ten or more times. V and J are TRBV7-9 and TRBJ2-7; 8 nucleotides match TRBD1. This CDR3 is 13 amino acids long. Germline trimming cut 4 bases from V and 3 bases from J; bases unmatched to any gene: 2. Germline CDR1 reads SEHNR; CDR2 reads FQNEAQ (reference sequence). Here the CDR3 DNA reads TGTGCCAGCAGCTCGGGACAGGACTACGAGCAGTACTTC. Translated, it gives CASSSGQDYEQYF.

The rearrangement links TRBV24-1 to TRBJ2-1; D gene uncertain. Looked up from germline, CDR1 is KGHDR and CDR2 is SFDVKD. CDR3 length equals 13 residues. Trimming cost V 0 bases and J 5 bases, with 4 bases left between them. The CDR3 loop is CATSDLTNNEQFF. The CDR3 bases are TGTGCCACCAGTGATTTGACAAACAATGAGCAGTTCTTC.

The chain has TRBV7-2 and TRBJ2-7; D gene uncertain. Germline V gene sequence: CDR1 SGHTA, CDR2 FQGNSA. The CDR3 covers 14 residues. V lost 3 bases and J lost 1, with 10 bases in between. CDR3 region: CASSLVFGSYEQYF. The CDR3 coding sequence is TGTGCCAGCAGCTTGGTTTTTGGATCCTACGAGCAGTACTTC.

The chain recombines TRBV29-1 with TRBJ1-2; no definite D call. The CDR3 sequence is 15 residues long. Germline CDR1 is SQVTM and CDR2 is ANQGSEA. Trimming removed 6 bases from V and 0 bases from J, with 17 bases in between. Written as DNA, the CDR3 is TGCAGCGTACACCGGACCGGGGAGGCTAACTATGGCTACACCTTC. Translation: CSVHRTGEANYGYTF. Supplemented by reference TRBV29-1 and TRBJ1-2, the full variable domain reads SAVISQKPSRDICQRGTSLTIQCQVDSQVTMMFWYRQQPGQSLTLIATANQGSEATYESGFVIDKFPISRPNLTFSTLTVSNMSPEDSSIYLCSVHRTGEANYGYTFGSGTRLTVV.

This clonotype was found a few times. The CDR3 loop is CASSDRDEASYNEQFF. Written as DNA, the CDR3 is TGTGCCAGCAGCGACCGGGACGAGGCCTCCTACAATGAGCAGTTCTTC. The chain employs TRBV9 and TRBJ2-1; TRBD1 or TRBD2 may be the D gene (5 bases each). The germline V and J ends were trimmed by 3 bases and 0 bases, with 13 bases remaining between them. CDR3 size: 16 residues. Per germline, CDR1 SGDLS and CDR2 YYNGEE.

This sequence joins TRBV18 and TRBJ2-1, with TRBD1 identical over 7 bases. V shed 1 base, J shed 6 bases, and the junction held 6 bases outside the gene matches. This CDR3 region has 15 residues. In germline, CDR1 is KGHSH, CDR2 LQKENI. This CDR3 is CASSPRRTGPNEQFF. The DNA of the CDR3 is TGTGCCAGCTCACCACGCCGGACAGGCCCCAATGAGCAGTTCTTC.

This clonotype has just a few counts. The genes are TRBV6-5 and TRBJ1-2; D remains unclear. CDR1 and CDR2 (germline): MNHEY, SVGAGI. Trimming pared 0 bases from V and 5 bases from J, leaving 13 bases between. This CDR3 contains 15 residues. CDR3: CASSYSTTTVYGYTF. The CDR3 DNA follows: TGTGCCAGCAGTTACTCGACAACCACGGTTTATGGCTACACCTTC.

V is TRBV29-1 and J is TRBJ2-7, with a possible D match to TRBD1 (6 bases). CDR1 and CDR2 (germline): SQVTM, ANQGSEA. Trimming pared 1 base from V and 0 bases from J, leaving 19 bases between. The CDR3 is made up of 17 amino acids. CDR3 coding DNA: TGCAGCGTTGAAGGGGCACAGACAGGAGATAACTCCTACGAGCAGTACTTC. This codes for CSVEGAQTGDNSYEQYF.

The rearrangement uses TRBV7-9 and TRBJ1-5; TRBD1 matches at 7 bases. The V gene end was trimmed by 8 bases and the J gene end by 2 bases; junction bases not matched to a gene: 3. Looked up from germline, CDR1 is SEHNR and CDR2 is FQNEAQ (reference sequence). The CDR3 length is 13 residues. DNA for the CDR3: TGTGCCAGCGATACAGGGGGCAATCAGCCCCAGCATTTT. It is translated as CASDTGGNQPQHF.

The chain couples TRBV6-5 to TRBJ1-1; D is undetermined. Trimming stripped 5 bases from V and 5 bases from J, with 18 bases between. Germline V lookup: CDR1 MNHEY, CDR2 SVGAGI. This CDR3 region has 15 residues. In DNA, the CDR3 is TGTGCCAGCAGTCATCCGGGTCAAAGAGGTACTGAAGCTTTCTTT. Translated, it gives CASSHPGQRGTEAFF.

The rearrangement joins TRBV10-3 to TRBJ1-4; D may be TRBD1 (5 bases). With 5 bases removed from V and 7 bases from J, the gap between germline ends came to 17 bases. The CDR3 runs 15 residues. CDR1 and CDR2 from the germline V gene are ENHRY and SYGVKD. CDR3: CAISPFGGGSEKLFF. The CDR3 nucleotides are TGTGCCATCAGTCCCTTTGGGGGGGGAAGTGAAAAACTGTTTTTT.

The genes are TRBV5-6 and TRBJ2-1, with D unresolved. Germline CDR1 is SGHDT and CDR2 is YYEEEE. Trimming cost V 0 bases and J 4 bases, with 11 bases left between them. The CDR3 loop spans 15 amino acids. CDR3 sequence: CASSLAVDHYNEQFF. CDR3 bases: TGTGCCAGCAGCTTGGCCGTAGACCATTACAATGAGCAGTTCTTC. The full variable domain, completed using reference TRBV5-6 and TRBJ2-1, is DAGVTQSPTHLIKTRGQQVTLRCSPKSGHDTVSWYQQALGQGPQFIFQYYEEEERQRGNFPDRFSGHQFPNYSSELNVNALLLGDSALYLCASSLAVDHYNEQFFGPGTRLTVL.

The chain links TRBV7-9 to TRBJ2-4; D perhaps matches TRBD1 (5 bases). The J call is in doubt because the DNA end fits TRBJ2-7 better. This CDR3 has 15 amino acids. Germline V CDR1 and CDR2: SEHNR, FQNEAQ (reference sequence). The CDR3 sequence is CASSLWVGETYEQYF. CDR3 DNA sequence: TGTGCCAGCAGCTTATGGGTAGGGGAAACCTACGAGCAGTACTTC.

Only a few counts were recorded for this clonotype. The V call is TRBV20-1, the J call TRBJ2-5; 9 bases match TRBD2. Judging by the DNA end, TRBJ2-7 fits better; the J call may be wrong. CDR3 length: 13 residues. Germline V gene data show CDR1 as DFQATT and CDR2 as SNEGSKA (reference sequence). CDR3 bases: TGCAGTGCTTCCGGGACTAGCAGATACGAGCAGTACTTC. Its translation is CSASGTSRYEQYF.